This T cell receptor (beta chain) is drawn from a study of siplizumab effects on memory and regulatory T cells. Study findings and constraints: Memory T cells appeared less diverse than naive cells, which seemed to contribute substantially to alloresponse.

On this clone itself: Its antigen is unknown.

The protocol was immunoSEQ multiplex PCR, while the TCRdb copy is restricted to in-frame clones and leaves out a portion. The data hold approximately 100,000 clones, with about 91% observed a single time. Germline V gives CDR1 SGHRS, CDR2 YFSETQ. The CDR3 length is 15 residues. The V gene lost 5 bases and the J gene lost 2 bases, with 16 bases spanning the gap. The clonotype was recovered from a human donor in good health. The chain employs TRBV5-1 and TRBJ1-1, with unresolved D. The sequencing sample was made of Tregs sorted from blood. The CDR3 nucleotides are TGCGCCAGCAGTAGTATCGGGATGGGCAACACTGAAGCTTTCTTT. Protein sequence: CASSSIGMGNTEAFF.